This T cell receptor beta chain was recorded in a study of early T cells in non-severe SARS-CoV-2 infection. Study information: Unsorted whole-blood RNA was sequenced in bulk, leaving chains unpaired. Study observations and caveats: Matches to VDJdb favored anti-spike CD8 responses and missed private and CD4 specificities.

This clonotype was counted between two and nine times. The antigen is unknown. CDR3 length: 13 amino acids. The V end lost 7 bases, the J end lost 2 bases, and 9 bases lay between the germline ends. Germline V gives CDR1 MDHEN, CDR2 SYDVKM. Researchers tagged individual cDNA molecules with unique molecular identifiers. TCRdb ran MiXCR on the 5' RACE reads and lists one entry per CDR3 protein. This table has 75,000 to 90,000 distinct CDR3 sequences, under 11% appearing once. The material was whole blood, obtained at baseline. The TCR sequence derives from an adult who was a healthcare worker with PCR-confirmed SARS-CoV-2 infection or an uninfected control (not recorded which). The genes are TRBV28 and TRBJ2-1; TRBD2 is a possible D gene (5 bases). The CDR3 is CASISAPYNEQFF. For the CDR3, the DNA is TGTGCCAGCATTAGCGCGCCCTACAATGAGCAGTTCTTC.